The rows below give T cell receptor beta chains drawn from one sample of a study of shared clonotypes between healthy human individuals. TCRdb's table, derived via immunoSEQ multiplex PCR, lists solely in-frame clones and lacks some. The repertoire holds 2 million to 2.5 million clones, with 85% to 95% as singletons. Sequenced sample: naive CD4+ T cells from PBMCs. Receptors originate from a man aged 18 to 29 in good health. Some clones in this sample may be carry-over from other donors' samples. Each CDR3 is given with its conserved first and last residue. D genes are given only for firm matches. The size of a clone is reported for some rows only, either as once, few or many, or as a class for expanded clones.

V gene,D gene,J gene,clone size,CDR3 DNA,CDR3 protein
TRBV6-1,TRBD2,TRBJ2-7,NA,TGTGCCAGCAGTGACTGGACTAGAGGCGAGCAGTACTTC,CASSDWTRGEQYF
TRBV7-2,TRBD1,TRBJ1-2,NA,TGTGCCAGCAGTTACGACAGGGAAGCTTACTATGGCTACACCTTC,CASSYDREAYYGYTF
TRBV18,NA,TRBJ1-3,NA,TGTGCCAGCTCATTAACTTCCGGGACTCAACACTCTGGAAACACCATATATTTT,CASSLTSGTQHSGNTIYF
TRBV28,NA,TRBJ1-4,NA,TGTGCCAGCAGTTCTGCCCGTCTCCTACCTGAAAAACTGTTTTTT,CASSSARLLPEKLFF
TRBV28,NA,TRBJ2-7,NA,TGTGCCAGCAGTTCTATGACAGGTCTTAAGTACTTC,CASSSMTGLKYF
TRBV18,TRBD1,TRBJ1-5,NA,TGTGCCAGCTCACCCCGACCTCCGGGACAGGTGATTAGCAATCAGCCCCAGCATTTT,CASSPRPPGQVISNQPQHF
TRBV28,NA,TRBJ1-2,NA,TGTGCCAGCAGTTCCAAAAGGGGCTACACCTTC,CASSSKRGYTF
TRBV28,NA,TRBJ2-3,NA,TGTGCCAGCAGTAGGGGCGGGAGCACAGATACGCAGTATTTT,CASSRGGSTDTQYF
TRBV5-1,NA,TRBJ2-1,NA,TGCGCCAGCAGTCTTCTTCTGGGGGCGGGTAGCGGCTTGGTCTACAATGAGCAGTTCTTC,CASSLLLGAGSGLVYNEQFF
TRBV28,NA,TRBJ1-3,NA,TGTGCCAGCAGTCTGCATCCGCTCTATGGAAACACCATATATTTT,CASSLHPLYGNTIYF
TRBV19,TRBD2,TRBJ2-3,once,TGTGCCATTTACAACCCCGGACTAGGGGCTGGCTATAGCACAGATACGCAGTATTTT,CAIYNPGLGAGYSTDTQYF
TRBV7-9,NA,TRBJ2-2,NA,TGTGCCAGCAGCTTAGAACTTTACACCGGGGAGCTGTTTTTT,CASSLELYTGELFF
TRBV19,NA,TRBJ1-2,NA,TGTGCCAGTAGGCAGAGAGGTGGCTATGGCTACACCTTC,CASRQRGGYGYTF
TRBV10-3,NA,TRBJ1-3,NA,TGTGCCATCAGTGAATGGCAGGGAGGAAACACCATATATTTT,CAISEWQGGNTIYF
TRBV4-2,TRBD2,TRBJ2-7,NA,TGTGCCAGCAGCCGAGAGCGGGAGAGGGGCGAGCAGTACTTC,CASSRERERGEQYF
TRBV30,NA,TRBJ2-7,NA,TGTGCCTGGAATGCCCCCGGGGTAGCCTCGGGCGAGCAGTACTTC,CAWNAPGVASGEQYF
TRBV18,TRBD2,TRBJ2-1,NA,TGTGCCAGCTCACCATCCATGTCTAGCGGGGGATACAATGAGCAGTTCTTC,CASSPSMSSGGYNEQFF
TRBV4-1,NA,TRBJ2-7,NA,TGCGCCAGCAGCCAAGCAGGGAACCTCCCCTACGAGCAGTACTTC,CASSQAGNLPYEQYF
TRBV18,TRBD1,TRBJ2-1,NA,TGTGCCAGCTCACCACCTTCACAGGGGGGCAATGAGCAGTTCTTC,CASSPPSQGGNEQFF
TRBV28,NA,TRBJ1-1,once,TGTGCCAGCACCCTAATAAGACCGAACACTGAAGCTTTCTTT,CASTLIRPNTEAFF
TRBV18,NA,TRBJ2-2,NA,TGTGCCAGCTCTATGGAGAATACCGGGGAGCTGTTTTTT,CASSMENTGELFF
TRBV5-4,NA,TRBJ2-5,NA,TGTGCCAGCAGCTTGCTGGTGTCTCGGGACATGCCTGGGACCCAGTACTTC,CASSLLVSRDMPGTQYF
TRBV10-3,TRBD1,TRBJ2-7,few,TGTGCCATCAGTGGATCCCGGACAGGGCGCTACGAGCAGTACTTC,CAISGSRTGRYEQYF
TRBV6-1,NA,TRBJ1-5,NA,TGTGCCAGCAACACCCAAAATCAGCCCCAGCATTTT,CASNTQNQPQHF
TRBV29-1,NA,TRBJ2-6,NA,TGCAGCGTTTCGGGGACACCGGCCGTTGGGGCCAACGTCCTGACTTTC,CSVSGTPAVGANVLTF
TRBV16,NA,TRBJ2-7,NA,TGTGCCAGCAGCCAGTTAGTACGCGAGCAGTACTTC,CASSQLVREQYF
TRBV11-2,TRBD1,TRBJ2-1,NA,TGTGCCAGCAGCTCGGGACAGGGAAAAAATGAGCAGTTCTTC,CASSSGQGKNEQFF
TRBV25-1,TRBD1,TRBJ1-6,NA,TGTGCCAGCACCCCCGGGACAGGGGCAGCCGGTTCACCCCTCCACTTT,CASTPGTGAAGSPLHF
TRBV6-4,NA,TRBJ2-6,once,TGTGCCAGCAGACCGGGGTCTGGGGCCAACGTCCTGACTTTC,CASRPGSGANVLTF
TRBV4-1,NA,TRBJ2-7,NA,TGCGCCAGCAGCCGGGATTCAGGGCGGCACTCCTACGAGCAGTACTTC,CASSRDSGRHSYEQYF
TRBV19,TRBD2,TRBJ2-1,NA,TGTGCCAGCAGACTAGCGGGAGGAACGGGTGAGCAGTTCTTC,CASRLAGGTGEQFF
TRBV9,NA,TRBJ1-1,once,TGTGCCAGCAGCCCCCGCCAGGGGCCGCCAGGTTTTGAAGCTTTCTTT,CASSPRQGPPGFEAFF
TRBV18,NA,TRBJ2-2,NA,TGTGCCAGCTCTCGGAAACAGGGCACCGGGGAGCTGTTTTTT,CASSRKQGTGELFF
TRBV19,NA,TRBJ2-1,NA,TGTGCCAGTAGTATATTCAGGCAGCCCTACAATGAGCAGTTCTTC,CASSIFRQPYNEQFF
TRBV14,TRBD2,TRBJ2-1,NA,TGTGCCAGCAGCCAAGAGTCTAGCGGGAGGGCCGCCGTTTACAATGAGCAGTTCTTC,CASSQESSGRAAVYNEQFF
TRBV7-8,NA,TRBJ2-7,NA,TGTGCCAGCAGCCTGGAGACAGTTCCAGCGCCCTACGAGCAGTACTTC,CASSLETVPAPYEQYF
TRBV7-8,NA,TRBJ1-5,NA,TGTGCCAGCAGCTTAGTTGGCCCTAGCAATCAGCCCCAGCATTTT,CASSLVGPSNQPQHF
TRBV27,TRBD2,TRBJ2-7,NA,TGTGCCAGCAGTCCCCGGAGGAGCGGGAGGGCCTACGAGCAGTACTTC,CASSPRRSGRAYEQYF
TRBV5-6,NA,TRBJ1-3,NA,TGTGCCAGCAGCTTGGCGGGGGGAAACACCATATATTTT,CASSLAGGNTIYF
TRBV5-1,TRBD2,TRBJ2-7,NA,TGCGCCAGCAGCAGAACCGGGACTAGCGGGAGTGTCACCTACGAGCAGTACTTC,CASSRTGTSGSVTYEQYF
TRBV28,TRBD1,TRBJ1-3,NA,TGTGCCAGCAGGCGGACAGGGGGAGGAAACACCATATATTTT,CASRRTGGGNTIYF